This T cell receptor beta chain was identified in a study of identical twins. General study points: Excess sharing between twins was weaker in beta out-of-frame sequences. There was more out-of-frame TCR alpha sharing in monozygotic twins than models estimated.

A word on this clonotype: The antigen is not known.

TCRdb reprocessed the 5' RACE reads with MiXCR, giving one entry per CDR3 protein. The repertoire has approximately 490,000 distinct CDR3 sequences, about 20% of them found once; the top ten carry 0.4% to 0.6%. The CDR3 length is 16 residues. The V end lost 7 bases, the J end lost 6 bases, and 23 bases lay between the germline ends. The germline CDR1 and CDR2 sequences are SEHNR and FQNEAQ (reference sequence). Only healthy Caucasians were included as donors. The sample was also reused in another study, on yellow fever vaccine responses in identical twins. As that study records: Twins' vaccine T cell responses reportedly seemed partly convergent and partly personalized.

This rearrangement joins TRBV7-9 to TRBJ2-3; TRBD1 might be the D (6 bases). This clonotype was sampled from a woman younger than 30 in good health. The sequenced material came from CD4+ T cells sorted from blood. CDR3 in DNA: TGTGCCAGCACCACCGGGACACAAGGCACCAAGGATACGCAGTATTTT. Residues: CASTTGTQGTKDTQYF.